The following is a TCR beta chain sequence with its context. Assay used: immunoSEQ multiplex PCR; TCRdb lists only in-frame clones, some missing. The repertoire holds under 2,000,000 clones, around 96% seen once, with 0.95% to 1.5% in the top ten. Naive CD8 cells lacked CD45RO, underwent positive selection for CCR7 and left out terminally differentiated effector memory CD45RA+ cells. These data belong to a study of shared clonotypes between healthy human individuals. The V gene's germline CDR1 is MNHNS and CDR2 SASEGT. This CDR3 comprises 15 residues. Trimming removed 5 bases at V and 0 bases at J, with 11 bases between.

The sequence came from a man in his late teens or twenties in good health. This chain connects TRBV6-1 to TRBJ1-5; D might be TRBD1 (5 bases). The sample was naive CD8+ T cells sorted from blood. The CDR3 loop reads CASSPRVYSNQPQHF. For the CDR3, the DNA is TGTGCCAGCAGTCCCAGGGTTTATAGCAATCAGCCCCAGCATTTT.